This is a list of T cell receptor beta chains from one sample in a study of blood T cells in healthy people across ages. MiXCR was run by TCRdb on the 5' RACE reads, yielding one entry per CDR3 protein. The repertoire has hundreds of thousands of distinct CDR3 sequences, about 34% of them found once; the top ten carry around 13%. The sequenced material came from blood. These receptors were collected from a man between 18 and 29 years old in good health. Each CDR3 is given with its conserved first and last residue.

v_call cdr3_aa
TRBV20-1 CSVGLAGETYEQYF
TRBV12-5 CASGLAGEQYF
TRBV9 CASSVAAGGHGEQFF
TRBV20-1 CSARVGRGYADTQYF
TRBV20-1 CSAPRLAGHQETQYF
TRBV20-1 CSAPRGLFRDEQYF
TRBV6-2/TRBV6-3 CASSRGQEMSRTQYF
TRBV12-3/TRBV12-4 CASSPPRTGSEQYF
TRBV4-3 CASSQDRQTYNEQYF
TRBV12-3/TRBV12-4 CASKSSRVPILYGYTF
TRBV7-6 CASSRSRTGDYEQYF
TRBV6-6 CASSGNPGLAKNEQYF
TRBV7-2 CASSLERPPNGVEQYF
TRBV29-1 CSVEGQDGYTF
TRBV7-9 CASSPRLVLATNEKLFF
TRBV2 CASSEAPRGGDTQYF
TRBV10-3 CAISESAISNYGYTF
TRBV7-8 CANSLTGDPRNEQFF
TRBV12-3/TRBV12-4 CASTGTGPNNEQFF
TRBV2 CASSPAPRQNQPQHF
TRBV21-1 CASSKGRDGAYEQYF
TRBV27 CASGGESYNEQFF
TRBV27 CASSLGGRYGYTF
TRBV4-1 CASSQDISYNEQFF
TRBV7-9 CASSLVVGPLAGEHNEQYF
TRBV19 CASSFRDRANEQFF
TRBV5-5 CASSLEGQIYYEQYF
TRBV29-1 CSVGGGSTGELFF
TRBV5-1 CASSLAGGAEETQYF
TRBV20-1 CSAKVAGAPLGKTQYF